These 6 T cell receptor beta chains were sequenced from one sample in a study of blood T cell repertoires in COVID-19. Sequenced by immunoSEQ multiplex PCR; TCRdb stores in-frame clones only, minus some. The sample includes roughly 290,000 clones, 80% to 90% of them seen just once. Sample: peripheral blood. These receptors all stem from a man between 25 and 39 years old with acute or convalescent COVID-19.

This clone was counted a few times. The V gene is TRBV2, the J gene TRBJ2-3, with 11 bases matching TRBD2. Germline CDR1 is SNHLY and CDR2 is FYNNEI. The CDR3 covers 14 residues. V gave up 4 bases and J gave up 4 bases; unmatched junction bases: 1. The CDR3 loop is CASSAGLAADTQYF. In DNA, the CDR3 is TGTGCCAGCAGTGCGGGACTAGCGGCAGATACGCAGTATTTT.

V gene TRBV19 combines with J gene TRBJ2-2; possibly TRBD1 for D (5 bases). From germline, CDR1 is LNHDA and CDR2 SQIVND (reference sequence). V lost 7 bases and J 4 bases, leaving 13 bases between the germline ends. The CDR3 is made up of 14 amino acids. DNA for the CDR3: TGTGCCAGTACTAACGGCAGGGCCACCGGGGAGCTGTTTTTT. This sequence encodes CASTNGRATGELFF. Combining the CDR3 with reference TRBV19 and TRBJ2-2 gives the whole variable domain DGGITQSPKYLFRKEGQNVTLSCEQNLNHDAMYWYRQDPGQGLRLIYYSQIVNDFQKGDIAEGYSVSREKKESFPLTVTSAQKNPTAFYLCASTNGRATGELFFGEGSRLTVL.

The chain joins TRBV5-8 to TRBJ2-1, with TRBD2 as a possible D gene (5 bases). CDR3 length equals 14 residues. Germline V gene data show CDR1 as SGHTS and CDR2 as YDEGEE. V lost 3 bases and J 5 bases, leaving 12 bases between the germline ends. Here the CDR3 DNA reads TGTGCCAGCAGCTGGGCGGCGGGTGACAATGAGCAGTTCTTC. Encoded protein: CASSWAAGDNEQFF.

The chain carries TRBV5-1 and TRBJ1-2, with no clear D. CDR3 length: 15 amino acids. The V and J ends lost 0 bases and 0 bases respectively, with 9 bases between them. Looked up from germline, CDR1 is SGHRS and CDR2 is YFSETQ. CDR3 nucleotides: TGCGCCAGCAGCTTGGGAAGAGCGGCTAACTATGGCTACACCTTC. This translates into CASSLGRAANYGYTF.

The gene calls are TRBV5-1 and TRBJ2-3; TRBD2 matches 8 bases. Trimming took 4 bases from V and 2 from J; bases not matched to a gene: 3. This CDR3 contains 14 residues. CDR1 is SGHRS and CDR2 is YFSETQ in the germline V gene. CDR3 residues: CASSPGLATDTQYF. The CDR3 DNA follows: TGCGCCAGCAGCCCAGGACTAGCCACAGATACGCAGTATTTT.

V and J are TRBV25-1 and TRBJ2-2, with TRBD2 matching over 12 bases. Germline V gives CDR1 MGHDK, CDR2 SYGVNS. With 7 bases clipped from V and 1 base from J, the junction kept 10 bases outside the gene matches. This CDR3 has 18 residues. The CDR3 sequence is CASTPGTSGPLNTGELFF. CDR3 DNA: TGTGCCAGCACCCCCGGGACTAGCGGGCCGCTGAACACCGGGGAGCTGTTTTTT.